These 21 T cell receptor beta chains share one sample of origin, sequenced in a study of shared clonotypes between healthy human individuals. The protocol was immunoSEQ multiplex PCR, while the TCRdb copy is restricted to in-frame clones and leaves out a portion. Among roughly 2.2 million clones listed, under 95% were seen once. The specimen was naive CD4+ T cells from PBMCs. The subset here: CD45RA+ positively selected. The receptors here all came from a man younger than 35 in good health. Some clones in this sample may be carry-over from other donors' samples.

This chain connects TRBV18 to TRBJ1-2; 7 bases are shared with TRBD1. V was pared by 1 base and J by 7 bases, with 3 bases of the junction left unmatched. The CDR3 loop spans 13 amino acids. Germline V gene lookup returns CDR1 KGHSH and CDR2 LQKENI. The CDR3 is CASSPQGQSGYTF. CDR3 bases: TGTGCCAGCTCACCACAGGGACAGAGTGGCTACACCTTC.

This rearrangement joins TRBV30 to TRBJ2-7; D is ambiguous. The V and J ends lost 3 bases and 8 bases respectively, with 11 bases between them. Germline V gene data show CDR1 as GTSNPN and CDR2 as SVGIG (reference sequence). The CDR3 is 11 amino acids. This CDR3 reads CAWSVRTQQYF. The CDR3 nucleotides read TGTGCCTGGAGCGTTCGTACGCAGCAGTACTTC.

The chain is built from TRBV5-1 and TRBJ2-1; a weak D match, TRBD2 (6 bases). Deletions cut 1 base from V and 7 bases from J, with 12 bases between. CDR1 SGHRS and CDR2 YFSETQ come from the germline V gene. The CDR3 is 14 residues long. The CDR3 is CASSLPGAHNEQFF. The CDR3 nucleotides read TGCGCCAGCAGCTTGCCGGGAGCCCATAATGAGCAGTTCTTC.

Regarding this clone: The same CDR3 is also encoded by other DNA sequences in this sample. The J gene is TRBJ2-5, the V gene TRBV6-5, with D tentatively TRBD2 (5 bases). V gave up 0 bases and J gave up 2 bases, with 7 bases separating them. The germline gives CDR1 MNHEY, CDR2 SVGAGI. This CDR3 contains 14 residues. CDR3 loop: CASSYSRGQETQYF. The CDR3 DNA reads TGTGCCAGCAGTTACTCGAGAGGGCAAGAGACCCAGTACTTC.

The rearrangement links TRBV9 to TRBJ2-1; D may be TRBD1 (6 bases). This CDR3 comprises 14 residues. Germline CDR1 SGDLS, CDR2 YYNGEE. Deletions cut 1 base from V and 9 bases from J, with 14 bases between. The DNA for the CDR3 is TGTGCCAGCAGCGTATTGTCAGGGGAGTCTGAGCAGTTCTTC. This sequence encodes CASSVLSGESEQFF.

The chain's CDR3 is CASSITGTGAEKLFF. CDR3 in DNA: TGTGCCAGCAGCATAACCGGGACAGGGGCCGAAAAACTGTTTTTT. J is TRBJ1-4 and V is TRBV7-9, with 10 bases lining up with TRBD1. Germline-derived CDR1 and CDR2 are SEHNR and FQNEAQ (reference sequence). V lost 5 bases, J lost 8 bases, and 8 bases stayed unmatched. CDR3 length: 15 amino acids.

The chain has TRBV5-5 and TRBJ2-2; D remains ambiguous. From germline, CDR1 is SGHKS and CDR2 YYEKEE (reference sequence). The CDR3 loop spans 16 amino acids. V gave up 3 bases and J gave up 4 bases, with 16 bases separating them. CDR3 sequence (DNA): TGTGCCAGCAGCTCCACCCGACGGACGTTCACCGGGGAGCTGTTTTTT. Protein product: CASSSTRRTFTGELFF. Using reference TRBV5-5 and TRBJ2-2 for the parts outside the CDR3, the full variable domain is DAGVTQSPTHLIKTRGQQVTLRCSPISGHKSVSWYQQVLGQGPQFIFQYYEKEERGRGNFPDRFSARQFPNYSSELNVNALLLGDSALYLCASSSTRRTFTGELFFGEGSRLTVL.

The V and J genes are TRBV4-1 and TRBJ1-6; D gene ambiguous. Per the germline V gene, CDR1 is MGHRA and CDR2 is YSYEKL. The CDR3 is 16 residues long. Trimming left V 4 bases short and J 10 bases short, with 20 bases between. The CDR3 bases are TGCGCCAGCAGCCTCGACCTGGGTGGGATTTGGTCACCCCTCCACTTT. Residues: CASSLDLGGIWSPLHF.

This clone was recorded only once. V usage is TRBV6-6 and J usage is TRBJ1-1, with D possibly matching TRBD1 (5 bases). CDR3 length: 14 amino acids. CDR1 is MNHNY, CDR2 SVGAGI, per germline (reference sequence). The ends were cut back, 6 bases at V and 8 bases at J, with 19 bases in the middle. Here the CDR3 DNA reads TGTGCCAGCAGCGAGGGACCTACAAGGCAGGAAGCTTTCTTT. Amino acids: CASSEGPTRQEAFF.

V usage is TRBV15 and J usage is TRBJ2-5; maybe TRBD2 (6 bases). This CDR3 has 15 amino acids. Trimming took 2 bases from V and 1 from J, leaving 11 bases between them. The germline CDR1 and CDR2 sequences are LNHNV and YYDKDF (reference sequence). The CDR3 sequence is CATSRSRTIQETQYF. In DNA, the CDR3 is TGTGCCACCAGCAGATCGCGGACTATCCAAGAGACCCAGTACTTC.

Worth noting for this clone: Other DNA sequences in the same sample also yield this CDR3. The rearrangement uses TRBV9 and TRBJ2-3; maybe TRBD2 (5 bases). The CDR3 consists of 14 residues. V lost 4 bases, J lost 0 bases, and 9 bases lay in between. CDR1 SGDLS and CDR2 YYNGEE come from the germline V gene. The CDR3 DNA is TGTGCCAGCAGCCCGAGGGTCAGCACAGATACGCAGTATTTT. Its translation is CASSPRVSTDTQYF.

The chain has TRBV7-9 and TRBJ2-1, with TRBD2 as a possible D gene (6 bases). CDR1 is SEHNR and CDR2 is FQNEAQ in the germline V gene (reference sequence). The CDR3 consists of 16 residues. V dropped 3 bases and J dropped 3 bases, with 15 bases sitting between them. CDR3 bases: TGTGCCAGCAGCTTCCTAGCGCGAGTTGGCTACAATGAGCAGTTCTTC. Its protein is CASSFLARVGYNEQFF.

This clone was seen only a few times. The CDR3 nucleotides are TGTGCCAGCAGTAGCTATGGTCCAGGGACTGAAGCTTTCTTT. It translates to CASSSYGPGTEAFF. The rearrangement links TRBV27 to TRBJ1-1; possible D gene TRBD1, 5 bases. The germline gives CDR1 MNHEY, CDR2 SMNVEV (reference sequence). The length of the CDR3 is 14 residues. The V gene lost 5 bases and the J gene lost 5 bases, with 15 bases spanning the gap.

The chain combines TRBV15 with TRBJ2-6, with D unclear. This CDR3 is 16 amino acids long. V gave up 5 bases and J gave up 0 bases, with 11 bases separating them. CDR1 and CDR2 (germline): LNHNV, YYDKDF (reference sequence). Here the CDR3 DNA reads TGTGCCACCAGCCGGGCGACCAGCTCTGGGGCCAACGTCCTGACTTTC. Amino acids: CATSRATSSGANVLTF. Based on the CDR3 plus reference TRBV15 and TRBJ2-6, the full variable domain is DAMVIQNPRYQVTQFGKPVTLSCSQTLNHNVMYWYQQKSSQAPKLLFHYYDKDFNNEADTPDNFQSRRPNTSFCFLDIRSPGLGDTAMYLCATSRATSSGANVLTFGAGSRLTVL.

The J gene is TRBJ2-1, the V gene TRBV10-3; the match to TRBD2 covers 13 bases. With 3 bases clipped from V and 5 bases from J, the junction kept 13 bases outside the gene matches. This CDR3 has 19 amino acids. The germline V gene encodes CDR1 ENHRY and CDR2 SYGVKD. Here the CDR3 DNA reads TGTGCCATCAGTGACCGAAGACTAGCGGGAGGCACTTCCCACAATGAGCAGTTCTTC. Protein: CAISDRRLAGGTSHNEQFF.

The chain combines TRBV5-5 with TRBJ1-5, with unresolved D. The CDR3 is made up of 14 amino acids. The V end lost 2 bases, the J end lost 2 bases, and 8 bases lay between the germline ends. Per germline, CDR1 SGHKS and CDR2 YYEKEE (reference sequence). Here the CDR3 DNA reads TGTGCCAGCAGCTTTCACGCCGGCAATCAGCCCCAGCATTTT. Translating it yields CASSFHAGNQPQHF. Filled out from reference TRBV5-5 and TRBJ1-5, the complete variable domain reads DAGVTQSPTHLIKTRGQQVTLRCSPISGHKSVSWYQQVLGQGPQFIFQYYEKEERGRGNFPDRFSARQFPNYSSELNVNALLLGDSALYLCASSFHAGNQPQHFGDGTRLSIL.

The gene calls are TRBV9 and TRBJ2-5; 7 nucleotides match TRBD1. The CDR3 runs to 14 residues. In germline, CDR1 is SGDLS, CDR2 YYNGEE. V was pared by 0 bases and J by 3 bases, with 2 bases of the junction left unmatched. The CDR3 nucleotides read TGTGCCAGCAGCGTAGTAGGGACAGAAGAGACCCAGTACTTC. Translated, it gives CASSVVGTEETQYF.

A single count supports this clone. The V and J genes are TRBV27 and TRBJ2-5; D is ambiguous. The germline CDR1 and CDR2 sequences are MNHEY and SMNVEV (reference sequence). The germline V and J ends were trimmed by 3 bases and 5 bases, with 13 bases remaining between them. CDR3 length: 14 amino acids. The CDR3 bases are TGTGCCAGCAGTTTGAATAGGCTAGGGGAGACCCAGTACTTC. This translates into CASSLNRLGETQYF.

This chain uses TRBV4-1 with TRBJ1-5; D remains ambiguous. Trimming cost V 0 bases and J 7 bases, with 16 bases left between them. This CDR3 spans 16 amino acids. Germline CDR1 is MGHRA and CDR2 is YSYEKL. This CDR3 is CASSQDVRGNLQPQHF. CDR3 DNA: TGCGCCAGCAGCCAAGACGTCAGAGGTAATTTGCAGCCCCAGCATTTT.

Details on this clone: Other DNA sequences of this sample code for an identical CDR3. The chain uses TRBV28 and TRBJ2-7, with TRBD2 matching over 8 bases. This CDR3 spans 15 amino acids. V was pared by 2 bases and J by 0 bases, with 3 bases of the junction left unmatched. Per germline, CDR1 MDHEN and CDR2 SYDVKM. In nucleotides, the CDR3 is TGTGCCAGCAGTTTAGCGGGAGGCAGCTCCTACGAGCAGTACTTC. Protein sequence: CASSLAGGSSYEQYF.

The chain is built from TRBV10-1 and TRBJ2-7; 12 bases line up with TRBD1. This CDR3 is 15 amino acids long. Trimming removed 10 bases from V and 7 bases from J; junction bases left unmatched: 14. Germline values: CDR1 WNHNN, CDR2 SYGVQD (reference sequence). The CDR3 nucleotides are TGCGCCACTTCCGCGGGGGACAGGGGGCTTTTTGAGCAGTACTTC. Translated, it gives CATSAGDRGLFEQYF.